These 30 T cell receptor beta chains were sequenced from one sample in a study of regulatory T cells in long-lasting Graves disease. The authors built TCR beta libraries using iRepertoire HTBI primers and Arm-PCR of CDR3 regions. TCRdb reprocessed the multiplex PCR reads with MiXCR, giving one entry per CDR3 protein. The sample contains approximately 400,000 distinct CDR3 sequences, around 15% of which appear only once. Indicated time point: newly diagnosed GD, antithyroid drugs for less than 3 months. Isolated PBMC RNA provided the starting material for the TCR library. Sample: peripheral blood mononuclear cells (PBMCs), taken at new diagnosis, from a patient treated with antithyroid drugs. The source is a female donor with Graves disease.

This clonotype was detected a few times. At one of its ends the junction is not consistent with the germline gene, which may arise from a read error. The chain uses TRBV7-2 and TRBJ2-1; TRBD2 matches at 11 bases. The CDR3 has 17 residues. Germline CDR1 is SGHTA and CDR2 is FQGNSA. The CDR3 sequence: CVSSLRGSGGGVNEQFF. In nucleotides, the CDR3 is TGTGTCAGCAGCCTCCGGGGTAGCGGGGGGGGAGTCAATGAGCAGTTCTTC. Supplemented by reference TRBV7-2 and TRBJ2-1, the full variable domain reads GAGVSQSPSNKVTEKGKDVELRCDPISGHTALYWYRQSLGQGLEFLIYFQGNSAPDKSGLPSDRFSAERTGGSVSTLTIQRTQQEDSAVYLCVSSLRGSGGGVNEQFFGPGTRLTVL.

This clonotype occurred many times. The V call is TRBV6-1, the J call TRBJ2-7, with D maybe TRBD2 (5 bases). Germline V gene data show CDR1 as MNHNS and CDR2 as SASEGT. This CDR3 contains 13 residues. V was pared by 10 bases and J by 8 bases, with 21 bases between. This CDR3 reads CANGDPTGNKQYF. CDR3 nucleotide sequence: TGTGCCAACGGGGATCCTACCGGTAACAAGCAGTACTTC.

This clonotype was found many times. This chain connects TRBV25-1 to TRBJ1-5; tentatively, D is TRBD1 (6 bases). V was shortened by 3 bases and J by 5 bases, with 14 bases between the two germline ends. Germline V CDR1 and CDR2: MGHDK, SYGVNS. The CDR3 has 15 amino acids. CDR3 region: CASSEPDRGHQPQHF. DNA of the CDR3: TGTGCCAGCAGTGAGCCGGACAGAGGACATCAGCCCCAGCATTTT.

This clonotype was found many times. One end of the junction is discordant with germline, which a read error may explain. The chain employs TRBV12-3 or TRBV12-4 and TRBJ1-1; D unclear. The CDR3 contains 15 residues. The CDR3 region has the DNA TGTGCCAGCAGTTTTTTGTTCTGGGTTAGCGCTCGCCCACAGTTC. Protein product: CASSFLFWVSARPQF.

This clonotype has ten or more counts. The chain recombines TRBV9 with TRBJ2-2, with D tentatively TRBD2 (5 bases). This CDR3 is built from 16 residues. Trimming took 0 bases from V and 3 from J, leaving 12 bases between them. The germline V gene encodes CDR1 SGDLS and CDR2 YYNGEE. CDR3 amino acids: CASSVATSDYTGELFF. CDR3 sequence (DNA): TGTGCCAGCAGCGTAGCTACCTCGGACTACACCGGGGAGCTGTTTTTT.

This clonotype was detected many times. The junction differs from germline at one of its ends, possibly a read error. The gene calls are TRBV5-1 and TRBJ1-2, with TRBD1 identical over 10 bases. The CDR3 sequence is 14 residues long. Germline V CDR1 and CDR2: SGHRS, YFSETQ. Here the CDR3 reads CASSGGQGNYGYTF. The CDR3 coding sequence is TGTGCCAGCAGCGGGGGACAGGGGAACTATGGCTACACCTTC.

This clonotype was seen more than once but under ten times. This chain joins TRBV6-1 and TRBJ2-4; D is perhaps TRBD1 or TRBD2 (7 bases each). V lost 11 bases, J lost 7 bases, and 24 bases lay in between. CDR1 and CDR2 from the germline V gene are MNHNS and SASEGT. This CDR3 has 15 residues. The CDR3 DNA follows: TGTGCCGGGGGGGCCGGGACAGACGGGATCAACATTCAGTACTTC. It encodes CAGGAGTDGINIQYF.

This clonotype has at least ten counts. The gene calls are TRBV6-1 and TRBJ1-5; 10 nucleotides agree with TRBD1. The CDR3 is 17 residues long. Germline trimming cut 5 bases from V and 7 bases from J; bases unmatched to any gene: 14. CDR1 MNHNS and CDR2 SASEGT come from the germline V gene. CDR3 DNA sequence: TGTGCCAGCAGTCCGGATTGGGACAGGGGACTGGGACAGCCCCAGCATTTT. As protein: CASSPDWDRGLGQPQHF.

The CDR3 coding sequence is TGCGCCAGCAGCCAAGTGTTTGCAGGGGACTATGGCTACACCTTC. It specifies CASSQVFAGDYGYTF. The chain recombines TRBV4-1 with TRBJ1-2; D is perhaps TRBD1 (6 bases). With 1 base removed from V and 3 bases from J, the gap between germline ends came to 12 bases. Germline V gene lookup returns CDR1 MGHRA and CDR2 YSYEKL. The CDR3 is 15 amino acids.

This clonotype showed up many times. The gene calls are TRBV6-2 or TRBV6-3 and TRBJ2-7, with 9 bases that match TRBD1. J lost 5 bases, V lost 6 bases, and 11 bases had no gene match. The CDR3 has 15 residues. Germline V gene lookup returns CDR1 MNHEY and CDR2 SVGEGT. CDR3 DNA: TGTGCCAGCAGCTCCCAAGGACAGGGGACCAACGAGCAGTACTTC. Protein: CASSSQGQGTNEQYF.

This clonotype was recorded at least ten times. This chain joins TRBV20-1 and TRBJ2-3; 8 bases match TRBD2. This CDR3 has 16 amino acids. With V trimmed by 3 bases and J by 2 bases, 10 bases remained unmatched. From germline, CDR1 is DFQATT and CDR2 SNEGSKA (reference sequence). As DNA, the CDR3 is TGCAGTGCTAGCGCCGGACTAGCCGGGGCCACAGATACGCAGTATTTT. Translation gives CSASAGLAGATDTQYF.

This chain joins TRBV25-1 and TRBJ1-6, with a possible D match to TRBD1 (5 bases). CDR3 length: 15 residues. Germline assignment: CDR1 MGHDK and CDR2 SYGVNS. The V and J ends lost 5 bases and 10 bases respectively, with 18 bases between them. CDR3 sequence (DNA): TGTGCCAGCAGTTTGCCGGGGGGGAGCGGCTCACCCCTCCACTTT. It specifies CASSLPGGSGSPLHF.

In its sample, this clonotype was seen a few times. V usage is TRBV14 and J usage is TRBJ2-1; 8 nucleotides agree with TRBD2. CDR3 length: 15 amino acids. Germline trimming cut 4 bases from V and 10 bases from J; bases unmatched to any gene: 12. CDR1 and CDR2 (germline): SGHDN, FVKESK. This chain's CDR3 is CASSRGWPTGGEQFF. The CDR3 DNA reads TGTGCCAGCAGCCGAGGATGGCCGACGGGGGGGGAGCAGTTCTTC. Using reference TRBV14 and TRBJ2-1 for the parts outside the CDR3, the full variable domain is EAGVTQFPSHSVIEKGQTVTLRCDPISGHDNLYWYRRVMGKEIKFLLHFVKESKQDESGMPNNRFLAERTGGTYSTLKVQPAELEDSGVYFCASSRGWPTGGEQFFGPGTRLTVL.

This clonotype was found many times. The chain uses TRBV3-1 and TRBJ1-1; D is undetermined. The CDR3 is 15 amino acids. With 2 bases removed from V and 4 bases from J, the gap between germline ends came to 14 bases. Germline V CDR1 and CDR2: LGHDT, YNNKEL (reference sequence). DNA of the CDR3: TGTGCCAGCAGCCAAAGGTTGGGGTTTAGCACTGAAGCTTTCTTT. Protein sequence: CASSQRLGFSTEAFF.

Regarding this clonotype: Since no conserved phenylalanine or tryptophan closes the CDR3, a read error is the likely cause. V gene TRBV28 combines with J gene TRBJ1-6; 10 bases are a match to TRBD1. CDR1 and CDR2 from the germline V gene are MDHEN and SYDVKM. Trimming at V came to 7 bases and at J to 7 bases, leaving 7 bases not matched to a gene. This CDR3 is built from 15 residues. This chain's CDR3 is CASNSPGQGNSPLHL. DNA for the CDR3: TGTGCCAGCAATTCCCCGGGACAGGGGAATTCACCCCTCCACCTT.

This clonotype was observed at least ten times. This sequence joins TRBV20-1 and TRBJ1-5; TRBD1 aligns across 7 bases. The CDR3 is made up of 18 amino acids. The germline gives CDR1 DFQATT, CDR2 SNEGSKA (reference sequence). J lost 1 base, V lost 3 bases, and 15 bases had no gene match. CDR3 loop: CSASGGLFRTGSNQPQHF. The CDR3 coding sequence is TGCAGTGCTAGCGGGGGACTCTTTCGGACAGGCAGCAATCAGCCCCAGCATTTT.

In this sample, this clonotype turned up many times. The chain couples TRBV13 to TRBJ1-2, with 9 bases fitting TRBD1. CDR1 and CDR2 from the germline V gene are PRHDT and FYEKMQ (reference sequence). Trimming removed 5 bases from V and 8 bases from J; junction bases left unmatched: 12. CDR3 length equals 15 residues. CDR3 protein: CASSLPGTGIGGYTF. CDR3 nucleotide sequence: TGTGCCAGCAGCCTACCCGGGACAGGGATTGGAGGCTACACCTTC.

This clonotype was found a few times. The chain has TRBV5-1 and TRBJ1-1, with 8 bases aligning to TRBD1. J lost 5 bases, V lost 6 bases, and 9 bases had no gene match. Germline assignment: CDR1 SGHRS and CDR2 YFSETQ. The CDR3 extends over 14 amino acids. CDR3 sequence reads: CASIQSTGATEAFF. In DNA, the CDR3 is TGCGCCAGCATTCAATCGACAGGGGCTACTGAAGCTTTCTTT.

V and J are TRBV28 and TRBJ1-2; TRBD1 might be the D (6 bases). Germline assignment: CDR1 MDHEN and CDR2 SYDVKM. V was trimmed by 6 bases and J by 4 bases, leaving 21 bases between them. The CDR3 length is 16 residues. DNA of the CDR3: TGTGCCAGCAGCCCTATCCGGGACACACGTATCTATGGCTACACCTTC. This translates into CASSPIRDTRIYGYTF.

This clonotype was seen only a few times. The chain employs TRBV6-2 or TRBV6-3 and TRBJ1-2; D is ambiguous. The germline V and J ends were trimmed by 4 bases and 8 bases, with 11 bases remaining between them. The CDR3 has 12 amino acids. Germline loops: CDR1 MNHEY, CDR2 SVGEGT. CDR3 DNA: TGTGCCAGCAGTTCCCAGGTCCGAGGCTACACCTTC. Its protein product is CASSSQVRGYTF.

V gene TRBV7-2 combines with J gene TRBJ2-7, with 13 bases matching TRBD2. Trimming at V came to 0 bases and at J to 4 bases, leaving 3 bases not matched to a gene. The CDR3 has 16 residues. Germline-derived CDR1 and CDR2 are SGHTA and FQGNSA. The CDR3 coding sequence is TGTGCCAGCAGCTTAGCACGGACTAGCGGGAGATACGAGCAGTACTTC. It translates to CASSLARTSGRYEQYF.

This chain connects TRBV4-1 to TRBJ2-7; 9 nucleotides line up with TRBD2. Germline-derived CDR1 and CDR2 are MGHRA and YSYEKL. This CDR3 contains 16 residues. J was trimmed by 4 bases and V by 4 bases; bases with no gene match: 11. The CDR3 bases are TGCGCCAGCAGCCCAGAGGGCCGCGGGAGGGTATACGAGCAGTACTTC. It translates to CASSPEGRGRVYEQYF.

This clonotype was seen at least ten times. The chain employs TRBV2 and TRBJ1-1; 8 bases map to TRBD1. Germline V gene sequence: CDR1 SNHLY, CDR2 FYNNEI. This CDR3 is 13 amino acids long. V was pared by 6 bases and J by 7 bases, with 7 bases of the junction left unmatched. CDR3 bases: TGTGCCAGCAGCCGGACAGGGAACGGTGAAGCTTTCTTT. Its translation: CASSRTGNGEAFF.

As for this clonotype: A much larger clone differs from this one at a single base, so this may be a read error. This rearrangement joins TRBV27 to TRBJ1-1; D may be TRBD1 (5 bases). The length of the CDR3 is 12 residues. The V gene lost 5 bases and the J gene lost 7 bases, with 11 bases spanning the gap. Germline V gene lookup returns CDR1 MNHEY and CDR2 SMNVEV (reference sequence). The CDR3 sequence is CASSDGASEAFF. As DNA, the CDR3 is TGTGCCAGCAGTGATGGGGCGAGTGAAGCTTTCTTT.

This clonotype appeared many times. This CDR3 is CASKRRQGTNGYTF. Here the CDR3 DNA reads TGTGCCAGCAAAAGACGACAGGGAACAAATGGCTACACCTTC. The chain couples TRBV2 to TRBJ1-2; 7 nucleotides agree with TRBD1. CDR3 length equals 14 residues. V was clipped by 7 bases and J by 6 bases; unmatched bases: 11. CDR1 and CDR2 (germline): SNHLY, FYNNEI.

For the CDR3, the DNA is TGTGCCAGCAGCTTTAGCAGGGGTACGGACAATGAGCAGTTCTTC. Translating gives CASSFSRGTDNEQFF. The V and J genes are TRBV11-3 and TRBJ2-1, with D maybe TRBD1 (6 bases). The length of the CDR3 is 15 residues. Trimming removed 3 bases at V and 5 bases at J, with 14 bases between. Germline V gene lookup returns CDR1 SGHNT and CDR2 YENEEA.

At least ten counts were recorded for this clonotype. The rearrangement joins TRBV12-5 to TRBJ2-1; no clear D gene. The germline CDR1 and CDR2 sequences are LGHNT and FRNRAP. This CDR3 contains 14 residues. V lost 4 bases to trimming and J lost 10 bases, with 17 bases between them. Here the CDR3 DNA reads TGTGCTAGTGGTTCTCGCTTCATTGTGCCCGAGCAGTTCTTC. Translation: CASGSRFIVPEQFF.

This clonotype was detected a few times. The chain employs TRBV15 and TRBJ1-1; D uncertain. The CDR3 consists of 15 residues. Germline V gives CDR1 LNHNV, CDR2 YYDKDF (reference sequence). V shed 2 bases and J shed 5 bases, with 15 bases lying between them. As DNA, the CDR3 is TGTGCCACCAGCAGACGCGGGTCCTCGCTTACTGAAGCTTTCTTT. Its protein product is CATSRRGSSLTEAFF.

This chain uses TRBV5-1 with TRBJ1-3, with D possibly matching TRBD1 (6 bases). CDR3 length: 15 residues. The V gene's germline CDR1 is SGHRS and CDR2 YFSETQ. V lost 0 bases, J lost 3 bases, and 10 bases lay in between. CDR3: CASSLAGESGNTIYF. For the CDR3, the DNA is TGCGCCAGCAGCTTGGCAGGGGAAAGTGGAAACACCATATATTTT.

This clonotype was seen at least ten times. This rearrangement joins TRBV6-2 or TRBV6-3 to TRBJ2-5, with no clear D. This CDR3 spans 12 amino acids. The germline gives CDR1 MNHEY, CDR2 SVGEGT. V was clipped by 4 bases and J by 5 bases, with 8 bases between them. DNA for the CDR3: TGTGCCAGCAGTTCGTTGCGGGAGACCCAGTACTTC. Amino acids: CASSSLRETQYF.